In its sample, the clone carrying this T cell receptor beta chain was seen a few times. Preparation of the TCRbeta library involved a method that used unique molecular identifiers. Each CDR3 protein is one row after TCRdb ran MiXCR on the PCR reads. This sample yields about 610,000 distinct CDR3 sequences, of which under 12% are seen a single time; roughly 3.9% belongs to the top ten. Germline V gives CDR1 SGHRS, CDR2 YFSETQ. V lost 4 bases and J 1 base, leaving 14 bases between the germline ends. CDR3 size: 15 residues. This sample is part of a study of T-cell reconstitution after alpha-beta-depleted transplantation in children.

The clonotype originates from a human donor who donated a stem cell graft to a child with acute myeloid leukemia. This sample comprised PBMCs from the stem cell graft donor, obtained from the stem cell graft. The rearrangement joins TRBV5-1 to TRBJ1-1, with D possibly being TRBD1 (5 bases). This chain's CDR3 is CASSTPGRSNTEAFF. DNA of the CDR3: TGCGCCAGCAGCACCCCGGGACGGTCGAACACTGAAGCTTTCTTT. The full variable domain, in which reference TRBV5-1 and TRBJ1-1 provide the parts outside the CDR3, is KAGVTQTPRYLIKTRGQQVTLSCSPISGHRSVSWYQQTPGQGLQFLFEYFSETQRNKGNFPGRFSGRQFSNSRSEMNVSTLELGDSALYLCASSTPGRSNTEAFFGQGTRLTVV.